This T cell receptor (beta chain) was obtained from a study of PD-L1 blockade in urothelial cancer. Across the whole study: Samples came from 3 weeks, at the second dose, and 6 weeks into treatment. A median roughly 150,000 T cells were found in blood samples.

With V trimmed by 5 bases and J by 4 bases, 12 bases remained unmatched. Germline lookup yields CDR1 SGHNT and CDR2 YENEEA. The CDR3 is made up of 16 amino acids. Profiling relied on immunoSEQ multiplex PCR, and the TCRdb table lists in-frame clones only, not all of them. This table holds roughly 45,000 clones, roughly 80% found once. Specified time point: peripheral blood 6 weeks after treatment start. Patients had locally advanced or metastatic urothelial carcinoma. The J gene is TRBJ2-7, the V gene TRBV11-3; 9 bases match TRBD1. The clonotype was recovered from a man in his sixties with urothelial cancer. The sequencing used PBMCs, collected around atezolizumab (anti-PD-L1) treatment. CDR3 nucleotides: TGTGCCAGCAGCCCAGGCAAGGGACAGGGACTATACGAGCAGTACTTC. It codes for CASSPGKGQGLYEQYF.